These 22 T cell receptor beta chains share one sample of origin, sequenced in a study of CXCR3-negative and CXCR3-positive naive CD8 T cells. In preparing the TRB cDNA libraries, 5' RACE with UMI labels was used. TCRdb re-called the 5' RACE reads and catalogs CDR3 proteins one per entry, DNA excluded. The repertoire shows 90,000 to 100,000 distinct CDR3 sequences; the top ten hold over 1.5%. What was sequenced was naive CXCR3- CD8+ T cells from blood. The subset denotes: CD45RO-CCR7+CD27+CD95- naive CD8+ T cells lacking CXCR3 (TNR3-). Receptor source: a human donor in good health. Some clones in this sample may be carry-over from other donors' samples.

This sequence joins TRBV2 and TRBJ1-2; TCRdb designates TRBD1, a call that cannot be tested without DNA. The CDR3 runs 15 residues. Germline assignment: CDR1 SNHLY and CDR2 FYNNEI. This chain's CDR3 is CASIIDRGLNYGYTF.

This chain connects TRBV29-1 to TRBJ1-1. From germline, CDR1 is SQVTM and CDR2 ANQGSEA. The CDR3 is 13 residues long. CDR3 amino acids: CSVSEYGDTEAFF. Full variable domain (rest looked up from reference TRBV29-1 and TRBJ1-1): SAVISQKPSRDICQRGTSLTIQCQVDSQVTMMFWYRQQPGQSLTLIATANQGSEATYESGFVIDKFPISRPNLTFSTLTVSNMSPEDSSIYLCSVSEYGDTEAFFGQGTRLTVV.

V and J are TRBV28 and TRBJ1-6; the TCRdb call, TRBD1, lacks DNA for checking. The CDR3 contains 14 residues. Germline values: CDR1 MDHEN, CDR2 SYDVKM. CDR3 residues: CASSWDSLNSPLHF. Full variable domain (outside the CDR3, taken from reference TRBV28 and TRBJ1-6): DVKVTQSSRYLVKRTGEKVFLECVQDMDHENMFWYRQDPGLGLRLIYFSYDVKMKEKGDIPEGYSVSREKKERFSLILESASTNQTSMYLCASSWDSLNSPLHFGNGTRLTVT.

The V and J genes are TRBV19 and TRBJ2-2; TCRdb's D call, TRBD1, is unchecked because there is no DNA. CDR1 is LNHDA, CDR2 SQIVND, per germline (reference sequence). This CDR3 is 15 amino acids long. CDR3 in amino acids: CASTAIQGAGGELFF.

This chain connects TRBV7-8 to TRBJ1-5; TCRdb's D call, TRBD1, is unchecked because there is no DNA. The germline V gene encodes CDR1 SGHVS and CDR2 FQNEAQ. The CDR3 contains 16 residues. CDR3 in amino acids: CASSQGGAGVPQPQHF.

The V call is TRBV12-3 or TRBV12-4, the J call TRBJ2-1. This CDR3 region has 12 residues. This CDR3 is CASTQGDNEQFF.

The chain joins TRBV6-6 to TRBJ2-7; TCRdb calls TRBD1, which cannot be checked without DNA. CDR1 and CDR2 from the germline V gene are MNHNY and SVGAGI (reference sequence). The CDR3 is 18 residues long. CDR3 amino acids: CASNGGAGQCTGSYEQYF.

The rearrangement links TRBV7-9 to TRBJ1-4; the TCRdb D gene call, TRBD1, has no DNA to confirm it. The CDR3 extends over 16 amino acids. CDR1 and CDR2 (germline): SEHNR, FQNEAQ (reference sequence). The CDR3: CASSLDTGTVGEKLFF.

CDR3 protein: CASSPDGLAGDEQFF. This rearrangement joins TRBV7-6 to TRBJ2-1; TCRdb proposes TRBD2, but this gene call is untestable without DNA. Germline-derived CDR1 and CDR2 are SGHVS and FNYEAQ. CDR3 size: 15 residues.

The rearrangement links TRBV11-2 to TRBJ2-7; TCRdb designates TRBD1, a call that cannot be tested without DNA. This CDR3 region has 13 residues. Germline CDR1 reads SGHAT; CDR2 reads FQNNGV. The CDR3 reads CASSAPPEDEQYF.

The rearrangement links TRBV15 to TRBJ1-1. Germline values: CDR1 LNHNV, CDR2 YYDKDF (reference sequence). The CDR3 has 13 amino acids. CDR3 region: CATSEGMNTEAFF.

V and J are TRBV21-1 and TRBJ2-1; TCRdb's D call of TRBD1 is untestable without DNA. TRBV21-1 is classified as a pseudogene. The CDR3 has 15 amino acids. This CDR3 reads CASSKGTGYPNEQFF.

This rearrangement joins TRBV30 to TRBJ2-1. The CDR3 sequence is 15 residues long. The V gene's germline CDR1 is GTSNPN and CDR2 SVGIG (reference sequence). The CDR3 reads CAWSVGAALYNEQFF.

CDR3 amino acids: CASSDRVYGYTF. J is TRBJ1-2 and V is TRBV4-1; TCRdb's assignment of TRBD1 cannot be checked, as there is no DNA. Per the germline V gene, CDR1 is MGHRA and CDR2 is YSYEKL. CDR3 size: 12 residues.

This chain connects TRBV4-1 to TRBJ2-3; as DNA is missing, the TRBD1 call by TCRdb cannot be tested. Germline loops: CDR1 MGHRA, CDR2 YSYEKL. The CDR3 length is 15 residues. The CDR3 protein is CASSPDRGRGDTQYF.

The V call is TRBV5-1, the J call TRBJ2-7; TCRdb picks TRBD1, but there is no DNA to check that call. The V gene's germline CDR1 is SGHRS and CDR2 YFSETQ. The CDR3 has 15 amino acids. The CDR3 is CASSVPGQGADEQYF.

The rearrangement links TRBV29-1 to TRBJ1-4. Germline CDR1 is SQVTM and CDR2 is ANQGSEA. The CDR3 consists of 16 residues. The CDR3 loop reads CSVAAGGGALGEKLFF.

The chain is built from TRBV27 and TRBJ2-1; the D call of TRBD1 rests on TCRdb alone, since no DNA is present to check it. CDR3 length: 16 residues. Germline V lookup: CDR1 MNHEY, CDR2 SMNVEV (reference sequence). The CDR3 is CASSSTGGQGVNEQFF.

This sequence joins TRBV29-1 and TRBJ2-1; as DNA is missing, the TRBD2 call by TCRdb cannot be tested. The CDR3 runs to 15 residues. Germline-derived CDR1 and CDR2 are SQVTM and ANQGSEA. CDR3 sequence: CSVEGLAGIYNEQFF.

The chain uses TRBV27 and TRBJ2-7; TCRdb designates TRBD1, a call that cannot be tested without DNA. This CDR3 is 14 amino acids long. Germline lookup yields CDR1 MNHEY and CDR2 SMNVEV (reference sequence). The CDR3 protein is CASSSTGGYYEQYF.

The V gene is TRBV28, the J gene TRBJ2-5; lacking DNA, the TRBD1 call made by TCRdb goes unchecked. The CDR3 loop spans 13 amino acids. Germline V gives CDR1 MDHEN, CDR2 SYDVKM. The CDR3 protein is CASTTLVLNDQYF.

The V call is TRBV7-9, the J call TRBJ1-3; TCRdb's assignment of TRBD1 cannot be checked, as there is no DNA. Germline CDR1 and CDR2: SEHNR and FQNEAQ (reference sequence). CDR3 size: 15 residues. CDR3 in amino acids: CASSPRQAGGNTIYF.